The 21 T cell receptor beta chains in this list originate from one sample, sequenced in a study of blood T cell repertoires in COVID-19. Some clones are missing from TCRdb's copy, which holds only in-frame ones; the method was immunoSEQ multiplex PCR. The sample has around 100,000 clones, more than 85% seen once; the top ten hold 2.5% to 3.5%. Material for sequencing was peripheral blood. These receptor sequences come from a man aged 45-65 years with active or convalescent COVID-19.

The chain has TRBV5-4 and TRBJ1-1; D might be TRBD1 (6 bases). In germline, CDR1 is SGHNT, CDR2 YYREEE (reference sequence). The CDR3 is 14 residues long. Trimming left V 4 bases short and J 5 bases short, with 15 bases between. The CDR3 sequence: CASSETGFGTEAFF. The CDR3 DNA is TGTGCCAGCAGCGAAACAGGGTTTGGAACTGAAGCTTTCTTT. Drawing the rest from reference TRBV5-4 and TRBJ1-1, the complete variable domain is ETGVTQSPTHLIKTRGQQVTLRCSSQSGHNTVSWYQQALGQGPQFIFQYYREEENGRGNFPPRFSGLQFPNYSSELNVNALELDDSALYLCASSETGFGTEAFFGQGTRLTVV.

V usage is TRBV7-2 and J usage is TRBJ1-1, with D uncertain. Germline loops: CDR1 SGHTA, CDR2 FQGNSA. V dropped 2 bases and J dropped 3 bases, with 7 bases sitting between them. The CDR3 totals 13 residues. CDR3 in amino acids: CASSLTSDTEAFF. CDR3 in DNA: TGTGCCAGCAGCTTAACGTCAGACACTGAAGCTTTCTTT.

This clone has a single count. The chain uses TRBV18 and TRBJ2-1; 9 nucleotides line up with TRBD2. This CDR3 spans 15 amino acids. CDR1 is KGHSH, CDR2 LQKENI, per germline. The trim removed 0 bases at V and 7 bases at J, leaving 4 bases unmatched. CDR3 loop: CASSPPFSGGNEQFF. CDR3 coding DNA: TGTGCCAGCTCACCACCGTTTAGCGGGGGTAATGAGCAGTTCTTC.

The rearrangement links TRBV7-2 to TRBJ1-3, with 8 positions matching TRBD1. Unmatched junction bases numbered 4, after V lost 2 bases and J lost 4 bases. The CDR3 covers 15 residues. Germline CDR1 is SGHTA and CDR2 is FQGNSA. This CDR3 is CASSLRQGKGNTIYF. The CDR3 bases are TGTGCCAGCAGCTTAAGACAGGGGAAAGGAAACACCATATATTTT.

V and J are TRBV18 and TRBJ2-1; 10 bases map to TRBD2. CDR1 and CDR2 (germline): KGHSH, LQKENI. This CDR3 spans 19 amino acids. J was trimmed by 6 bases and V by 6 bases; bases with no gene match: 20. The CDR3 DNA reads as TGTGCCAGCTCCCCCATCCGGGGAAGCGGGGGGGCCAGAATCAATGAGCAGTTCTTC. Translated: CASSPIRGSGGARINEQFF.

This sequence joins TRBV20-1 and TRBJ2-3; the D is unclear. V shed 6 bases and J shed 4 bases, with 8 bases lying between them. The CDR3 sequence is 11 residues long. From germline, CDR1 is DFQATT and CDR2 SNEGSKA (reference sequence). CDR3 region: CSAPSADTQYF. DNA of the CDR3: TGCAGTGCCCCCTCGGCAGATACGCAGTATTTT.

The chain is built from TRBV7-2 and TRBJ1-5; D unresolved. The germline V gene has CDR1 SGHTA and CDR2 FQGNSA. The CDR3 is 15 amino acids. Trimming took off 5 bases at V and 0 bases at J, with 11 bases between the two ends. The CDR3 DNA sequence: TGTGCCAGCAGCCCCGGCGGTTATAGCAATCAGCCCCAGCATTTT. This encodes CASSPGGYSNQPQHF.

This clone was observed once. V is TRBV6-1 and J is TRBJ1-6, with D tentatively TRBD1 (5 bases). Germline CDR1 and CDR2: MNHNS and SASEGT. The CDR3 is 17 amino acids. The V end lost 2 bases, the J end lost 7 bases, and 18 bases lay between the germline ends. The CDR3 DNA is TGTGCCAGCAGTGAATTTGGAGGGCAGGGTGGGAATTCACCCCTCCACTTT. Protein sequence: CASSEFGGQGGNSPLHF.

The chain uses TRBV18 and TRBJ2-5; no clear D gene. The CDR3 is 13 amino acids. V was trimmed by 2 bases and J by 0 bases, leaving 4 bases between them. Per the germline V gene, CDR1 is KGHSH and CDR2 is LQKENI. The CDR3, as DNA: TGTGCCAGCTCACCAGGGCACCAAGAGACCCAGTACTTC. It encodes CASSPGHQETQYF.

The chain is built from TRBV10-3 and TRBJ2-7; a weak D match, TRBD1 (5 bases). V was clipped by 0 bases and J by 2 bases, with 8 bases between them. Germline assignment: CDR1 ENHRY and CDR2 SYGVKD. The CDR3 consists of 14 residues. The CDR3 DNA reads TGTGCCATCAGTGAGTCGGCCAGGGCCTACGAGCAGTACGTC. It translates to CAISESARAYEQYV.

The chain carries TRBV24-1 and TRBJ2-5, with D possibly being TRBD2 (5 bases). The CDR3 has 13 residues. CDR1 is KGHDR, CDR2 SFDVKD, per germline. The ends were cut back, 6 bases at V and 5 bases at J, with 12 bases in the middle. CDR3 sequence: CATSRASRETQYF. CDR3 DNA sequence: TGTGCCACCAGTAGGGCTAGCAGGGAGACCCAGTACTTC.

The J gene is TRBJ2-1, the V gene TRBV9, with 13 bases lining up with TRBD2. The V gene's germline CDR1 is SGDLS and CDR2 YYNGEE. This CDR3 region has 16 residues. The J segment lost 8 bases and the V segment lost 0 bases, leaving 5 bases of the junction unmatched. CDR3 residues: CASSVGTSGGVDEQFF. The CDR3 DNA sequence: TGTGCCAGCAGCGTAGGAACTAGCGGGGGGGTTGATGAGCAGTTCTTC.

This clone appeared a single time. The rearrangement links TRBV7-2 to TRBJ1-1; D gene uncertain. The length of the CDR3 is 13 residues. Trimming shortened V by 5 bases and J by 3 bases, and 10 bases separated the two germline ends. Germline CDR1 reads SGHTA; CDR2 reads FQGNSA. The CDR3, as DNA: TGTGCCAGCAGCCTTAGAGAGGACACTGAAGCTTTCTTT. Its protein product is CASSLREDTEAFF. The full variable domain, its missing parts supplied by reference TRBV7-2 and TRBJ1-1, is GAGVSQSPSNKVTEKGKDVELRCDPISGHTALYWYRQSLGQGLEFLIYFQGNSAPDKSGLPSDRFSAERTGGSVSTLTIQRTQQEDSAVYLCASSLREDTEAFFGQGTRLTVV.

The chain is built from TRBV5-1 and TRBJ2-2, with TRBD1 identical over 10 bases. This CDR3 is built from 15 residues. Germline loops: CDR1 SGHRS, CDR2 YFSETQ. Unmatched junction bases numbered 6, after V lost 4 bases and J lost 6 bases. CDR3 residues: CASSPTGGEAGELFF. The CDR3 nucleotides read TGCGCCAGCAGCCCGACAGGGGGCGAGGCCGGGGAGCTGTTTTTT.

The chain uses TRBV6-5 and TRBJ1-4; TRBD1 matches at 7 bases. The ends lost 0 bases at V and 6 bases at J; junction bases unmatched: 7. This CDR3 spans 16 amino acids. Germline CDR1 and CDR2: MNHEY and SVGAGI. CDR3 loop: CASSYSRGGGDEKLFF. CDR3 DNA: TGTGCCAGCAGTTACTCGAGAGGAGGGGGCGATGAAAAACTGTTTTTT.

V and J are TRBV5-1 and TRBJ1-3; TRBD1 is a possible D gene (5 bases). The CDR3 runs 15 residues. The germline V gene encodes CDR1 SGHRS and CDR2 YFSETQ. V was cut by 0 bases and J by 2 bases, with 9 bases left in between. CDR3 bases: TGCGCCAGCAGCTTGGCGGGGGTGGCTGGAAACACCATATATTTT. Its translation is CASSLAGVAGNTIYF.

This sequence joins TRBV5-6 and TRBJ1-2; D may be TRBD1 (5 bases). CDR1 SGHDT and CDR2 YYEEEE come from the germline V gene. V dropped 0 bases and J dropped 4 bases, with 13 bases sitting between them. There are 15 residues in the CDR3. CDR3 bases: TGTGCCAGCAGCTTGGACAGGCAGGGAGGCTATGGCTACACCTTC. Its translation is CASSLDRQGGYGYTF.

The V gene is TRBV27, the J gene TRBJ2-2; 10 bases agree with TRBD1. J lost 6 bases, V lost 1 base, and 8 bases had no gene match. Germline CDR1 is MNHEY and CDR2 is SMNVEV (reference sequence). CDR3 length: 17 residues. As DNA, the CDR3 is TGTGCCAGCAGTTTATTTTTGAGACAGGGGGCCGCCGGGGAGCTGTTTTTT. Its translation: CASSLFLRQGAAGELFF.

The chain couples TRBV4-3 to TRBJ2-3, with D possibly matching TRBD2 (7 bases). The CDR3 loop spans 17 amino acids. V gave up 0 bases and J gave up 3 bases, with 16 bases separating them. Germline-derived CDR1 and CDR2 are LGHNA and YSLEER. The CDR3 nucleotides are TGCGCCAGCAGCCAAGATCTAGGACAGCGGGGAACAGATACGCAGTATTTT. It codes for CASSQDLGQRGTDTQYF.

This sequence joins TRBV6-5 and TRBJ2-1, with D perhaps matching TRBD1 (6 bases). The V gene's germline CDR1 is MNHEY and CDR2 SVGAGI. With 6 bases removed from V and 0 bases from J, the gap between germline ends came to 12 bases. The CDR3 is made up of 15 amino acids. The CDR3 loop reads CASSRTVFSYNEQFF. The CDR3 nucleotides read TGTGCCAGCAGCCGGACAGTGTTCTCCTACAATGAGCAGTTCTTC.

The J gene is TRBJ1-2, the V gene TRBV5-1; TRBD1 matches at 8 bases. CDR3 length: 15 residues. J was trimmed by 6 bases and V by 4 bases; bases with no gene match: 11. Looked up from germline, CDR1 is SGHRS and CDR2 is YFSETQ. The CDR3 DNA reads as TGCGCCAGCAGCCGTTGGACAGGGAAAGGGGATGGCTACACCTTC. Translating it yields CASSRWTGKGDGYTF.